This TCR beta chain is drawn from a study of blood T cell repertoires in COVID-19. Study overall: Samples taken during acute and convalescent COVID-19 were collected in the United States, Italy and Spain.

In assigning cohorts, the study relied on participant-reported clinical history. Sequencing used immunoSEQ multiplex PCR; TCRdb keeps in-frame clones, though not all of them. The sample has about 210,000 clones; 81% are singletons. Germline lookup yields CDR1 SGHVS and CDR2 FNYEAQ. The CDR3 sequence is 15 residues long. Trimming removed 1 base at V and 6 bases at J, with 12 bases between. The specimen was PBMCs or T cells enriched from blood (not recorded which). The chain links TRBV7-6 to TRBJ2-2; D may be TRBD2 (7 bases). This receptor was identified in a woman aged 45 to 65 with acute COVID-19. The CDR3 DNA sequence: TGTGCCAGCAGCTTAGAGGGGGGGCCGTCCGGGGAGCTGTTTTTT. The encoded protein is CASSLEGGPSGELFF.